The 11 T cell receptor beta chains below come from one sample, sequenced in a study of graft-versus-host responses after intestinal transplantation. Their recognized antigens are unknown. The table came from immunoSEQ multiplex PCR; TCRdb's copy has only in-frame clones and leaves some out. The table has some 96,000 clones, roughly 87% seen once; the top ten hold about 0.93%. Material: unstimulated CD4+ T cells sorted from spleen or lymph node cells, obtained before transplant. These receptors were obtained from a human donor who was the organ donor for an intestinal transplant.

The V and J genes are TRBV4-2 and TRBJ2-5; 16 bases are a match to TRBD2. Per germline, CDR1 LGHNA and CDR2 YNFKEQ. V dropped 0 bases and J dropped 4; count of bases not matched to a gene: 14. CDR3 length: 21 amino acids. CDR3 in amino acids: CASSQELSGLAGGPLGETQYF. The CDR3 nucleotides are TGTGCCAGCAGCCAAGAACTATCGGGACTAGCGGGGGGGCCTTTAGGAGAGACCCAGTACTTC.

The chain combines TRBV16 with TRBJ1-2; unclear D gene. The length of the CDR3 is 12 residues. Per germline, CDR1 KGHSY and CDR2 FQNENV. The V end was cut by 4 bases, the J end by 4 bases, with 7 bases between. CDR3 sequence reads: CASSPHLYGYTF. The CDR3 DNA follows: TGTGCCAGCAGCCCGCACCTCTATGGCTACACCTTC.

In this sample, this clone turned up once. The chain combines TRBV19 with TRBJ2-2, with D maybe TRBD2 (5 bases). The CDR3 runs 14 residues. Germline assignment: CDR1 LNHDA and CDR2 SQIVND (reference sequence). Trimming left V 2 bases short and J 5 bases short, with 9 bases between. The CDR3: CASSINRGTGELFF. In nucleotides, the CDR3 is TGTGCCAGTAGTATAAACCGAGGGACCGGGGAGCTGTTTTTT.

The chain uses TRBV30 and TRBJ1-1, with D possibly matching TRBD1 (5 bases). Trimming cost V 5 bases and J 3 bases, with 13 bases left between them. The germline V gene has CDR1 GTSNPN and CDR2 SVGIG (reference sequence). The CDR3 is 13 residues long. DNA for the CDR3: TGTGCCTGGGATGGGGGGATAGACACTGAAGCTTTCTTT. It specifies CAWDGGIDTEAFF.

This chain connects TRBV9 to TRBJ1-2; 7 positions agree with TRBD1. The V and J ends lost 0 bases and 5 bases, in that order; junction bases with no gene match: 1. CDR3 length equals 13 residues. Looked up from germline, CDR1 is SGDLS and CDR2 is YYNGEE. The chain's CDR3 is CASSVEQGYGYTF. DNA of the CDR3: TGTGCCAGCAGCGTAGAACAGGGGTATGGCTACACCTTC.

This rearrangement joins TRBV4-1 to TRBJ2-4; no firm D call. Per the germline V gene, CDR1 is MGHRA and CDR2 is YSYEKL. The CDR3 is 16 residues long. The germline V and J ends were trimmed by 1 base and 0 bases, with 10 bases remaining between them. The CDR3 sequence: CASSQASVLAKNIQYF. As DNA, the CDR3 is TGCGCCAGCAGCCAAGCATCGGTTTTAGCCAAAAACATTCAGTACTTC.

V and J are TRBV7-3 and TRBJ1-5, with D unclear. Looked up from germline, CDR1 is SGHTA and CDR2 is FQGTGA. CDR3 length equals 11 residues. V was cut by 5 bases and J by 5 bases, with 4 bases left in between. The CDR3 spells CASSPYQPQHF. CDR3 in DNA: TGTGCCAGCAGCCCGTATCAGCCCCAGCATTTT.

The chain carries TRBV18 and TRBJ1-2; TRBD1 might be the D (5 bases). The CDR3 sequence is 15 residues long. CDR1 is KGHSH, CDR2 LQKENI, per germline. Trimming pared 2 bases from V and 0 bases from J, leaving 10 bases between. CDR3 sequence reads: CASSPARDANYGYTF. The CDR3 coding sequence is TGTGCCAGCTCACCAGCCAGGGATGCTAACTATGGCTACACCTTC. The complete variable domain, with remaining parts taken from reference TRBV18 and TRBJ1-2, reads NAGVMQNPRHLVRRRGQEARLRCSPMKGHSHVYWYRQLPEEGLKFMVYLQKENIIDESGMPKERFSAEFPKEGPSILRIQQVVRGDSAAYFCASSPARDANYGYTFGSGTRLTVV.

Of note for this clone: This same CDR3 is encoded by further DNA sequences in the sample. J is TRBJ1-1 and V is TRBV5-1, with 8 bases matching TRBD1. The germline gives CDR1 SGHRS, CDR2 YFSETQ. CDR3 length equals 14 residues. The V gene end was trimmed by 3 bases and the J gene end by 2 bases; junction bases not matched to a gene: 3. CDR3 coding DNA: TGCGCCAGCAGCTCTCAGGGGGCAAACACTGAAGCTTTCTTT. It translates to CASSSQGANTEAFF.

The chain carries TRBV6-1 and TRBJ1-4; D remains ambiguous. The CDR3 has 14 amino acids. Germline lookup yields CDR1 MNHNS and CDR2 SASEGT. The V and J ends lost 5 bases and 8 bases respectively, with 15 bases between them. The CDR3: CASSRIRGEEKLFF. CDR3 bases: TGTGCCAGCAGTCGAATAAGAGGAGAGGAAAAACTGTTTTTT.

The rearrangement uses TRBV2 and TRBJ2-7; 7 bases map to TRBD1. V lost 4 bases to trimming and J lost 8 bases; unmatched junction nucleotides: 8. CDR1 is SNHLY, CDR2 FYNNEI, per germline. There are 13 residues in the CDR3. In nucleotides, the CDR3 is TGTGCCAGCAGTGGATTAACAGGGGAGAAGCAGTACTTC. Translated, it gives CASSGLTGEKQYF.